One sample yielded the 21 T cell receptor beta chains listed below, sequenced in a study of vaccination and CD4 T cells after COVID-19. These TCRs' antigens remain unknown. The treatment is: roughly ten-day PBMC culture with coronavirus spike peptide pools or control peptides (ViraFEST assay). The Oncomine TCR Beta short-read assay generated sequence data from the DNA of cultured CD4+ T cells. TCRdb called the PCR reads again in MiXCR, with one record for every CDR3 protein. Counted here are 7,500 to 10,000 distinct CDR3 sequences, roughly 25% occurring once; the ten biggest clones make up 9.5% to 15%. The specimen was CD4+ T cells from blood, cultured in vitro, collected after SARS-CoV-2 vaccination. These TCRs come from a human donor who had recovered from COVID-19.

In its sample, this clonotype was seen once. The chain links TRBV4-3 to TRBJ2-3; TRBD2 matches at 9 bases. V was clipped by 5 bases and J by 6 bases; unmatched bases: 6. The germline V gene has CDR1 LGHNA and CDR2 YSLEER. This CDR3 region has 14 residues. CDR3 in amino acids: CASSSGRWSDTQYF. CDR3 DNA: TGCGCCAGCAGCAGCGGGAGGTGGTCTGATACGCAGTATTTT.

The gene calls are TRBV27 and TRBJ1-3; no clear D gene. CDR1 and CDR2 from the germline V gene are MNHEY and SMNVEV (reference sequence). This CDR3 comprises 14 residues. V lost 3 bases and J lost 0, with 6 bases in between. The CDR3 is CASSFSSSGNTIYF. For the CDR3, the DNA is TGTGCCAGCAGTTTCAGCAGCTCTGGAAACACCATATATTTT.

The chain joins TRBV27 to TRBJ1-5, with TRBD1 matching 9 bases. The V gene's germline CDR1 is MNHEY and CDR2 SMNVEV (reference sequence). V was clipped by 5 bases and J by 3 bases; unmatched bases: 8. The CDR3 consists of 16 residues. CDR3 in amino acids: CASSQQGARINQPQHF. In DNA form, the CDR3 reads TGTGCCAGCAGTCAACAGGGGGCTCGGATCAATCAGCCCCAGCATTTT.

The chain uses TRBV6-5 and TRBJ1-1; 9 bases map to TRBD1. Germline CDR1 is MNHEY and CDR2 is SVGAGI. This CDR3 comprises 17 residues. V shed 0 bases and J 0 bases; nucleotides not matched to a gene: 5. CDR3 sequence reads: CASSYSGQGLVNTEAFF. DNA of the CDR3: TGTGCCAGCAGTTACTCGGGACAGGGATTGGTGAACACTGAAGCTTTCTTT.

The gene calls are TRBV7-3 and TRBJ2-3; D possibly uses TRBD1 or TRBD2 (6 bases each). Trimming stripped 3 bases from V and 1 base from J, with 11 bases between. The germline V gene has CDR1 SGHTA and CDR2 FQGTGA. The CDR3 has 15 residues. The CDR3 here is CASSFQGTRTDTQYF. For the CDR3, the DNA is TGTGCCAGCAGCTTCCAGGGGACTCGCACAGATACGCAGTATTTT.

V and J are TRBV2 and TRBJ1-3; 8 bases align to TRBD1. Unmatched junction bases numbered 6, after V lost 6 bases and J lost 8 bases. This CDR3 is 13 amino acids long. Germline-derived CDR1 and CDR2 are SNHLY and FYNNEI. The DNA of the CDR3 is TGTGCCAGCAGGCCGGACAGGGCGGACACCATATATTTT. The encoded protein is CASRPDRADTIYF.

The V call is TRBV27, the J call TRBJ2-7; 12 bases match TRBD2. From germline, CDR1 is MNHEY and CDR2 SMNVEV (reference sequence). CDR3 length: 14 residues. The V segment lost 6 bases and the J segment 4 bases; nucleotides outside the gene matches: 4. The CDR3 sequence is CASRASGRGYEQYF. The CDR3 DNA reads TGTGCCAGCAGGGCTAGCGGGAGGGGATACGAGCAGTACTTC.

The table lists this clonotype with a few counts. The gene calls are TRBV2 and TRBJ1-1; D is uncertain. Trimming removed 0 bases from V and 5 bases from J, with 13 bases in between. The length of the CDR3 is 15 residues. Looked up from germline, CDR1 is SNHLY and CDR2 is FYNNEI. CDR3 DNA sequence: TGTGCCAGCAGTGAAGCGGGCAAGACTAGAACTGAAGCTTTCTTT. As protein: CASSEAGKTRTEAFF.

Worth noting for this clonotype: A clone one base away is much larger, so this may be a read error. The chain has TRBV7-2 and TRBJ1-1, with TRBD1 matching 8 bases. CDR1 and CDR2 (germline): SGHTA, FQGNSA. This CDR3 has 15 residues. The CDR3 bases are TGTGCCAGCAGCTCTCAAGGACAGGGCTATACTGAAGCTCTCTTT. Amino acid sequence: CASSSQGQGYTEALF.

This chain's CDR3 is CATSQTGTGHTGELFF. DNA of the CDR3: TGTGCCACCAGTCAAACCGGGACAGGGCACACCGGGGAGCTGTTTTTT. V and J are TRBV24-1 and TRBJ2-2; 9 nucleotides line up with TRBD1. The germline gives CDR1 KGHDR, CDR2 SFDVKD. The V segment lost 6 bases and the J segment 3 bases; nucleotides outside the gene matches: 7. The CDR3 length is 16 residues.

This clonotype was counted a few times. The rearrangement uses TRBV5-6 and TRBJ1-1; D remains ambiguous. Germline-derived CDR1 and CDR2 are SGHDT and YYEEEE. This CDR3 spans 16 amino acids. Trimming shortened V by 1 base and J by 1 base, and 14 bases separated the two germline ends. The CDR3 DNA reads TGTGCCAGCAGCTTGTATGGGTCGGGTGGGAACACTGAAGCTTTCTTT. Translated, it gives CASSLYGSGGNTEAFF.

The chain couples TRBV7-9 to TRBJ2-1, with D perhaps matching TRBD1 or TRBD2 (5 bases each). The V gene's germline CDR1 is SEHNR and CDR2 FQNEAQ (reference sequence). Trimming removed 0 bases at V and 6 bases at J, with 12 bases between. The CDR3 runs 15 residues. DNA for the CDR3: TGTGCCAGCAGCTTAGCGATCGGGACCCTCAATGAGCAGTTCTTC. Translating gives CASSLAIGTLNEQFF.

The chain has TRBV6-1 and TRBJ1-1; D call uncertain. The V gene lost 7 bases and the J gene lost 5 bases, with 8 bases spanning the gap. The CDR3 is made up of 11 amino acids. Germline CDR1 and CDR2: MNHNS and SASEGT. In DNA, the CDR3 is TGTGCCAGCACCATCAAGACTGAAGCTTTCTTT. Amino acids: CASTIKTEAFF.

This clonotype is categorized as large. The gene calls are TRBV20-1 and TRBJ2-7; 13 bases are a match to TRBD2. The CDR3 spans 15 residues. J was trimmed by 6 bases and V by 2 bases; bases with no gene match: 7. The germline V gene encodes CDR1 DFQATT and CDR2 SNEGSKA (reference sequence). The CDR3 protein is CSARNRLAGGSEQYF. The CDR3 DNA follows: TGCAGTGCTAGAAACCGACTAGCGGGAGGTTCCGAGCAGTACTTC.

V gene TRBV9 combines with J gene TRBJ2-7; possibly TRBD2 for D (6 bases). The CDR3 has 12 residues. The V gene lost 7 bases and the J gene lost 0 bases, with 8 bases spanning the gap. Germline V gene lookup returns CDR1 SGDLS and CDR2 YYNGEE. In nucleotides, the CDR3 is TGTGCCAGCGGGCGGGGCTCCTACGAGCAGTACTTC. Its translation: CASGRGSYEQYF.

The chain is built from TRBV15 and TRBJ1-3; D gene unclear. CDR1 is LNHNV and CDR2 is YYDKDF in the germline V gene (reference sequence). The CDR3 loop spans 17 amino acids. Trimming stripped 0 bases from V and 0 bases from J, with 12 bases between. DNA for the CDR3: TGTGCCACCAGCAGAGAAGGCACACGGGCCTCTGGAAACACCATATATTTT. Translated: CATSREGTRASGNTIYF.

This clonotype was seen more than once but under ten times. The V gene is TRBV6-5, the J gene TRBJ1-2, with 8 nucleotides matching TRBD1. Germline V CDR1 and CDR2: MNHEY, SVGAGI. V shed 2 bases and J 4 bases; nucleotides not matched to a gene: 6. This CDR3 contains 15 residues. The CDR3: CASSYQTGAGYGYTF. CDR3 sequence (DNA): TGTGCCAGCAGTTACCAGACAGGGGCTGGCTATGGCTACACCTTC.

By share, this clonotype counts as medium-sized. V and J are TRBV29-1 and TRBJ1-2; 7 bases map to TRBD1. Losses at the gene ends were 7 bases for V and 0 bases for J; bases not matched to a gene: 5. Germline-derived CDR1 and CDR2 are SQVTM and ANQGSEA. The CDR3 sequence is 13 residues long. In DNA, the CDR3 is TGCAGCGGCGGGACAGCCGCTAACTATGGCTACACCTTC. Translation: CSGGTAANYGYTF.

As regards this clonotype: A read error may account for a junction end that differs from germline. The V and J genes are TRBV29-1 and TRBJ2-1, with 12 bases that match TRBD2. Looked up from germline, CDR1 is SQVTM and CDR2 is ANQGSEA. The CDR3 has 12 amino acids. CDR3 nucleotides: TGCGTCGGACTAGCGGGATGGAATGAGCAGATCTTC. It codes for CVGLAGWNEQIF.

This clonotype turned up a few times. V gene TRBV20-1 combines with J gene TRBJ1-1, with D unclear. The CDR3 sequence is 14 residues long. V shed 0 bases and J shed 0 bases, with 8 bases lying between them. CDR1 is DFQATT and CDR2 is SNEGSKA in the germline V gene (reference sequence). CDR3 sequence reads: CSARDNRMNTEAFF. The CDR3 DNA sequence: TGCAGTGCTAGAGATAATCGCATGAACACTGAAGCTTTCTTT.

This clonotype was seen a few times. This chain links TRBV7-2 with TRBJ2-3, with TRBD1 as a possible D gene (5 bases). CDR1 is SGHTA and CDR2 is FQGNSA in the germline V gene. This CDR3 is built from 15 residues. Trimming took 4 bases from V and 2 from J, leaving 13 bases between them. CDR3 protein: CASSSIGVSTDTQYF. CDR3 DNA sequence: TGTGCCAGCAGCTCAATAGGGGTCTCCACAGATACGCAGTATTTT. The full variable domain, its missing parts supplied by reference TRBV7-2 and TRBJ2-3, is GAGVSQSPSNKVTEKGKDVELRCDPISGHTALYWYRQSLGQGLEFLIYFQGNSAPDKSGLPSDRFSAERTGGSVSTLTIQRTQQEDSAVYLCASSSIGVSTDTQYFGPGTRLTVL.